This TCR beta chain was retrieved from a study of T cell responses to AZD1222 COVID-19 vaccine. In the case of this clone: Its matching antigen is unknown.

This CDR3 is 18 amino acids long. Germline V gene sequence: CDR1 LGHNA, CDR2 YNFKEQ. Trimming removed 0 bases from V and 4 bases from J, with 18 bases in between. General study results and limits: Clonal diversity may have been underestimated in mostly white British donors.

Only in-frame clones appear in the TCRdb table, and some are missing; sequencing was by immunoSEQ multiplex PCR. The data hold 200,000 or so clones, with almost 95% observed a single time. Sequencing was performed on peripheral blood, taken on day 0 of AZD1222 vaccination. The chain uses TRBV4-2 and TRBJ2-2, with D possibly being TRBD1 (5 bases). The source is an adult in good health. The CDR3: CASSQDRGVWSVTGELFF. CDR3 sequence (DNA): TGTGCCAGCAGCCAAGATAGGGGCGTCTGGTCGGTCACCGGGGAGCTGTTTTTT.